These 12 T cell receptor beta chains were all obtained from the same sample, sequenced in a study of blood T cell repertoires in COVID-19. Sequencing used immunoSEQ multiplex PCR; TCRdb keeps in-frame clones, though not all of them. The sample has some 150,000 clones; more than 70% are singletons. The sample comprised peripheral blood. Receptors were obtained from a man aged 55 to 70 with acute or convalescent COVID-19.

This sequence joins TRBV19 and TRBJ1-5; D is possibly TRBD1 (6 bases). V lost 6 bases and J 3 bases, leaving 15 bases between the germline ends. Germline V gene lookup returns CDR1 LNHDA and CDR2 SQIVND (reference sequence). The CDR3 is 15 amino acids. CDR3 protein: CASSPTGSLNQPQHF. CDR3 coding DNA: TGTGCCAGTAGCCCAACAGGGTCCCTCAATCAGCCCCAGCATTTT.

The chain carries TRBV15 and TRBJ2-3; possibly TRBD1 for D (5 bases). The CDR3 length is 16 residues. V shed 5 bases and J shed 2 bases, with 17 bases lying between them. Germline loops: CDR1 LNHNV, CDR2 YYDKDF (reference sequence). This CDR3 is CATSAQQGPATDTQYF. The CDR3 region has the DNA TGTGCCACCAGCGCCCAGCAGGGCCCCGCCACAGATACGCAGTATTTT.

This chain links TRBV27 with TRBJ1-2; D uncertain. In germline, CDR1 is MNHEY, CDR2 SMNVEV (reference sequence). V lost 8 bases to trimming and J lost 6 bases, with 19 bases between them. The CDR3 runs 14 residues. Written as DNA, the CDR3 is TGTGCCAGCGGCGTTGGGCGGGTTGGGCATGGCTACACCTTC. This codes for CASGVGRVGHGYTF.

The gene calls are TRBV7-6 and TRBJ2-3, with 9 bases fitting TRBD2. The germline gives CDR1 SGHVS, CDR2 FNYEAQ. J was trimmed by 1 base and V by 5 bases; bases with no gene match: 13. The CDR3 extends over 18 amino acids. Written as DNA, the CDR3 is TGTGCCAGCAGCGCTTGGGGGACTCGCGGGGGGGGCACAGATACGCAGTATTTT. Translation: CASSAWGTRGGGTDTQYF.

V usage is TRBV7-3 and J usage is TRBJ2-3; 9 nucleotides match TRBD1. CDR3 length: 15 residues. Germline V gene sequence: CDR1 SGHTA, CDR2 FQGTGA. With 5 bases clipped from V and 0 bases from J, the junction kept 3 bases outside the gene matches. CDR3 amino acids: CASSLTGGSTDTQYF. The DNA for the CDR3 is TGTGCCAGCAGCCTGACAGGGGGAAGCACAGATACGCAGTATTTT.

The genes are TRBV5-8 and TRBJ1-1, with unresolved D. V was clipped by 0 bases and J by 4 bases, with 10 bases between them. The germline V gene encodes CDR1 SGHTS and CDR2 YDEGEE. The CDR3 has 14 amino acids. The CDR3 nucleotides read TGTGCCAGCAGCTTGGTTTTTGTATCCACTGAAGCTTTCTTT. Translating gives CASSLVFVSTEAFF.

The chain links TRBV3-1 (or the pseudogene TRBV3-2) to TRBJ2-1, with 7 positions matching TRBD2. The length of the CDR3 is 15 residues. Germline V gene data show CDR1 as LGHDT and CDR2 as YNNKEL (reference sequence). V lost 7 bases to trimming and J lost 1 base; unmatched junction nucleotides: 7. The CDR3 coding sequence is TGTGCCAGCATCCTTAGCGGGCATTCCTACAATGAGCAGTTCTTC. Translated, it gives CASILSGHSYNEQFF.

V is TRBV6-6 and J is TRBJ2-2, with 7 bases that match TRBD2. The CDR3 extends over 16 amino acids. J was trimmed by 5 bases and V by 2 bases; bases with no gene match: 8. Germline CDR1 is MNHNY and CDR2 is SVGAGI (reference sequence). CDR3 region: CASSYLAGGGTGELFF. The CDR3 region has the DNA TGTGCCAGCAGTTACCTGGCTGGGGGGGGTACCGGGGAGCTGTTTTTT.

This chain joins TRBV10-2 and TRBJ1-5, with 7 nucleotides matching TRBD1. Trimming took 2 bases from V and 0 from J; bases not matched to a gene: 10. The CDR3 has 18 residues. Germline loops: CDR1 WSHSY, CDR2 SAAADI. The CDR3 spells CASSEARRQGDSNQPQHF. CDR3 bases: TGCGCCAGCAGTGAGGCCCGAAGGCAGGGGGATAGCAATCAGCCCCAGCATTTT.

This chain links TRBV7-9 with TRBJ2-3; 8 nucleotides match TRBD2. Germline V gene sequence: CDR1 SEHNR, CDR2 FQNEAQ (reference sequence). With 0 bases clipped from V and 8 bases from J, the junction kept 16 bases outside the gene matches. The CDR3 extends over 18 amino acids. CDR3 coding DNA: TGTGCCAGCAGCTTAGCGAAGGCTAGCGGGTTGATCGGGGTTACGCAGTATTTT. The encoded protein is CASSLAKASGLIGVTQYF.

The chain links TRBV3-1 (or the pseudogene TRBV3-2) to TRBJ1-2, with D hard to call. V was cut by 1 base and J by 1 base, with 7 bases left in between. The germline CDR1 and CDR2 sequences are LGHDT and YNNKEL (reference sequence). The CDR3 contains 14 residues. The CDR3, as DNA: TGTGCCAGCAGCCAAGCAACAGATAACTATGGCTACACCTTC. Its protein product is CASSQATDNYGYTF.

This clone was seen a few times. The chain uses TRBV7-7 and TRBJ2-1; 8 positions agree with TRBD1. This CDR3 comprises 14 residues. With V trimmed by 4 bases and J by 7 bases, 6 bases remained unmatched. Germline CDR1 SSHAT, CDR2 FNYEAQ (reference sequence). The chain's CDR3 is CASSSRTGRNEQFF. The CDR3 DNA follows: TGTGCCAGCAGCTCCAGGACAGGGCGGAATGAGCAGTTCTTC.